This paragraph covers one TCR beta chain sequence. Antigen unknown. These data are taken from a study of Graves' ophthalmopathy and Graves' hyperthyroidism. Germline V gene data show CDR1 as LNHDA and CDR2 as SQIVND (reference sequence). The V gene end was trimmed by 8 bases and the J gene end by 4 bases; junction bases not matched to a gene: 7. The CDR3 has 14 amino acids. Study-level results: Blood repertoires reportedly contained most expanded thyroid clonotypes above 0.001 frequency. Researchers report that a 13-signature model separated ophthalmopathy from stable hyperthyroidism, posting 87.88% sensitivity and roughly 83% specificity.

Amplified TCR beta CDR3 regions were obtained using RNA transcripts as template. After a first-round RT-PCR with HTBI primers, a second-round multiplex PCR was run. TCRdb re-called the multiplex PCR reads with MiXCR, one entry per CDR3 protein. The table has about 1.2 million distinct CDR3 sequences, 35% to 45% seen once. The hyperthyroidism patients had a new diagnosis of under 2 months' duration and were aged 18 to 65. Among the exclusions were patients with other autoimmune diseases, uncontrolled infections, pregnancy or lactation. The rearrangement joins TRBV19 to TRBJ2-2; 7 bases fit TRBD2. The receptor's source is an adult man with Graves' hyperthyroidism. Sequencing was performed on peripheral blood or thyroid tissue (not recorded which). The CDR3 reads CASRRVAGTGELFF. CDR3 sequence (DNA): TGTGCCAGTCGAAGAGTAGCGGGCACCGGGGAGCTGTTTTTT.